Given below is one TCR beta chain in context. Its antigen is as yet unknown. The data belong to a study of cytomegalovirus exposure and HLA in healthy donors. Study-level points and caveats: Association of a missense DCLRE1C variant with TCR beta V- and J-gene trimming was reported in a later analysis.

The ends were cut back, 6 bases at V and 5 bases at J, with 16 bases in the middle. Per the germline V gene, CDR1 is SNHLY and CDR2 is FYNNEI. The CDR3 runs 14 residues. The primer mix had 60 Vbeta and 13 Jbeta primers. The assay was immunoSEQ multiplex PCR, and TCRdb's table has in-frame clones only and misses some. The sample includes roughly 250,000 clones, around four fifths of them seen just once. This TCR derives from a woman aged 40 to 50 in good health and CMV-seropositive. This chain links TRBV2 with TRBJ2-5; weak D call: TRBD2 (6 bases). What was sequenced was PBMCs. CDR3 region: CASRRAGLRETQYF. CDR3 nucleotide sequence: TGTGCCAGCAGAAGAGCGGGCCTCAGGGAGACCCAGTACTTC. The full variable domain, completed using reference TRBV2 and TRBJ2-5, is EPEVTQTPSHQVTQMGQEVILRCVPISNHLYFYWYRQILGQKVEFLVSFYNNEISEKSEIFDDQFSVERPDGSNFTLKIRSTKLEDSAMYFCASRRAGLRETQYFGPGTRLLVL.